This TCR beta chain was captured by sequencing in a study of response to subunit inactivated influenza vaccine. CDR1 and CDR2 from the germline V gene are DFQATT and SNEGSKA (reference sequence). Trimming took 3 bases from V and 8 from J; bases not matched to a gene: 7. The CDR3 has 14 amino acids. Notes on the study in general: Only a handful of new T cells, the authors suggested, are recruited with each seasonal influenza vaccination.

TCRdb reprocessed the RT-PCR reads with MiXCR, giving one entry per CDR3 protein. The sample yields 450,000 to 600,000 distinct CDR3 sequences, approximately 17% seen once. This clonotype was counted a few times. Its antigen is not known. This sequence was found in a man between 50 and 69 years old who received an inactivated influenza vaccine. The V gene is TRBV20-1, the J gene TRBJ2-1; 10 bases align to TRBD2. Sequenced here: CD4+ T cells sorted from PBMCs, sampled roughly 24 months after vaccination. The CDR3 loop is CSASGLAGDDEQFF. In DNA, the CDR3 is TGCAGTGCTAGTGGCCTAGCGGGAGATGATGAGCAGTTCTTC.